This T cell receptor (beta chain) is drawn from a study of blood T cell repertoires in COVID-19. As for the study in general: Both acute and convalescent COVID-19 samples were obtained from the United States, Italy and Spain.

The V and J ends lost 4 bases and 8 bases, in that order; junction bases with no gene match: 6. Germline lookup yields CDR1 SNHLY and CDR2 FYNNEI. The CDR3 has 15 amino acids. This clone was detected only once. Here immunoSEQ multiplex PCR was the method, and the copy in TCRdb shows in-frame clones only, minus some. The data contain 170,000 or so clones, approximately 88% of them singletons. Sequenced material: peripheral blood. This clonotype originated in a woman in her thirties or forties with COVID-19, enrolled during active disease. This sequence joins TRBV2 and TRBJ2-1, with 12 bases fitting TRBD1. The CDR3 nucleotides read TGTGCCAGCAGTGGATGGGGACAGGGGGCATATGAGCAGTTCTTC. Its protein product is CASSGWGQGAYEQFF.